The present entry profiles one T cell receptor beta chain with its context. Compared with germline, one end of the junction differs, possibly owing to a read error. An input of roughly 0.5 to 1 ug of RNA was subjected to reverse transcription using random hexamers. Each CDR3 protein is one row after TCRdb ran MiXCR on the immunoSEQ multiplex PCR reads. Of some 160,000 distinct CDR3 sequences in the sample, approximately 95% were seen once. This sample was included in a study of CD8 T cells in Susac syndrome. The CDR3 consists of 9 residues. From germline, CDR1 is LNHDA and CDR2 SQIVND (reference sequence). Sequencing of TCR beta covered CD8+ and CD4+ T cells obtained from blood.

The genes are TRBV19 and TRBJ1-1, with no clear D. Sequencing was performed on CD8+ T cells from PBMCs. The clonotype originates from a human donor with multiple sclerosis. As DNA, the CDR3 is TGTGCCAACAACAGTGAAGCTTTCTTT. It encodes CANNSEAFF. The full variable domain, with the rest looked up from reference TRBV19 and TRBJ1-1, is DGGITQSPKYLFRKEGQNVTLSCEQNLNHDAMYWYRQDPGQGLRLIYYSQIVNDFQKGDIAEGYSVSREKKESFPLTVTSAQKNPTAFYLCANNSEAFFGQGTRLTVV.